This TCR beta chain appears in the sequencing data of a study of T cells in tuberculosis. Overall study findings and caveats: Using the GMM-specific repertoire gave about 90% accuracy versus roughly 68% with motifs.

The CDR3 has 15 residues. Unmatched junction bases numbered 7, after V lost 4 bases and J lost 7 bases. Germline CDR1 and CDR2: MNHNS and SASEGT. This clone was seen once. Its antigen is unknown. Libraries were prepared by immunoSEQ multiplex PCR; TCRdb keeps only in-frame clonotypes and omits some of them. The data show around 25,000 clones, with 85% to 95% seen just once and roughly 15% held by the top ten. The chain combines TRBV6-1 with TRBJ1-4, with 9 bases matching TRBD1. The sequenced material came from PBMCs. This receptor was identified in a donor under 30 with latent tuberculosis or without tuberculosis infection. Some clones in this sample may be carry-over from other donors' samples. CDR3 sequence (DNA): TGTGCCAGCAGTGGTCGACAGGGGGTCTCTGAAAAACTGTTTTTT. This gives the protein CASSGRQGVSEKLFF.